The 24 T cell receptor beta chains reported below all come from one sample, sequenced in a study of blood T cell repertoires in COVID-19. This table comes from immunoSEQ multiplex PCR, and its TCRdb copy is limited to in-frame clones, with some not included. The sample shows some 51,000 clones, 88% of them seen only once. The sample consisted of peripheral blood. Receptors were obtained from a man aged 50-59 years with active COVID-19.

The chain employs TRBV11-2 and TRBJ2-7; TRBD1 matches at 9 bases. Per the germline V gene, CDR1 is SGHAT and CDR2 is FQNNGV. The CDR3 is 14 residues long. The V segment lost 3 bases and the J segment 2 bases; nucleotides outside the gene matches: 2. CDR3 in DNA: TGTGCCAGCAGCTTGGACAGGGGAACCTACGAGCAGTACTTC. Its translation: CASSLDRGTYEQYF.

V gene TRBV23-1 combines with J gene TRBJ1-6; 7 bases map to TRBD1. TRBV23-1 is flagged as an ORF with uncertain function. The CDR3 sequence is 16 residues long. The V gene end was trimmed by 2 bases and the J gene end by 3 bases; junction bases not matched to a gene: 4. The CDR3 bases are TGCGCCAGCAGTCAACCGGGACAGCGCTATAATTCACCCCTCCACTTT. Translating it yields CASSQPGQRYNSPLHF.

The rearrangement links TRBV19 to TRBJ2-5, with a possible D match to TRBD2 (5 bases). With 3 bases removed from V and 7 bases from J, the gap between germline ends came to 12 bases. This CDR3 is built from 13 residues. In germline, CDR1 is LNHDA, CDR2 SQIVND (reference sequence). This chain's CDR3 is CASSMPGRGTQYF. The CDR3 coding sequence is TGTGCCAGTAGTATGCCAGGTCGGGGGACCCAGTACTTC.

The rearrangement uses TRBV6-6 and TRBJ1-2; D uncertain. V lost 4 bases and J 7 bases, leaving 4 bases between the germline ends. Germline V gives CDR1 MNHNY, CDR2 SVGAGI (reference sequence). The CDR3 has 10 amino acids. Written as DNA, the CDR3 is TGTGCCAGCAGTTCCCTTGGCTACACCTTC. This codes for CASSSLGYTF.

The chain uses TRBV19 and TRBJ1-4; tentatively, D is TRBD1 (5 bases). This CDR3 is 12 amino acids long. CDR1 is LNHDA, CDR2 SQIVND, per germline (reference sequence). Trimming cost V 3 bases and J 8 bases, with 7 bases left between them. CDR3 bases: TGTGCCAGTAGTATGAAGGGGGAAAAACTGTTTTTT. Protein product: CASSMKGEKLFF.

The chain uses TRBV7-6 and TRBJ1-6; D remains ambiguous. The CDR3 covers 16 residues. Germline-derived CDR1 and CDR2 are SGHVS and FNYEAQ. With 1 base removed from V and 3 bases from J, the gap between germline ends came to 10 bases. The chain's CDR3 is CASSLGGWNYNSPLHF. In DNA form, the CDR3 reads TGTGCCAGCAGCTTAGGAGGTTGGAACTATAATTCACCCCTCCACTTT.

The genes are TRBV2 and TRBJ1-6; tentative D call: TRBD1 (5 bases). The germline CDR1 and CDR2 sequences are SNHLY and FYNNEI. The CDR3 is 12 residues long. Trimming took 6 bases from V and 14 from J, leaving 14 bases between them. CDR3 nucleotide sequence: TGTGCCAGCAGGCCCGGGGGGAAAACCCTCCACTTT. This sequence encodes CASRPGGKTLHF.

The chain links TRBV24-1 to TRBJ1-2, with D tentatively TRBD1 (6 bases). V dropped 3 bases and J dropped 2 bases, with 12 bases sitting between them. CDR3 length equals 15 residues. CDR1 and CDR2 (germline): KGHDR, SFDVKD. The CDR3 protein is CATSDPYRDNYGYTF. The DNA for the CDR3 is TGTGCCACCAGTGATCCATACAGGGACAACTATGGCTACACCTTC.

The J gene is TRBJ2-1, the V gene TRBV7-8; TRBD2 is a possible D gene (6 bases). Trimming removed 5 bases from V and 10 bases from J, with 12 bases in between. This CDR3 has 12 residues. Germline lookup yields CDR1 SGHVS and CDR2 FQNEAQ. Here the CDR3 DNA reads TGTGCCAGCAGCCCCCTAAGCGGGGAGCAGTTCTTC. This sequence encodes CASSPLSGEQFF.

The V gene is TRBV7-9, the J gene TRBJ1-2; no clear D. The CDR3 is made up of 14 amino acids. Germline lookup yields CDR1 SEHNR and CDR2 FQNEAQ (reference sequence). Trimming took off 7 bases at V and 3 bases at J, with 15 bases between the two ends. The CDR3 coding sequence is TGTGCCAGCACCCGACCGGAGCGCGACTATGGCTACACCTTC. Protein: CASTRPERDYGYTF.

This chain connects TRBV15 to TRBJ2-1, with D perhaps TRBD1 (5 bases). The germline CDR1 and CDR2 sequences are LNHNV and YYDKDF (reference sequence). The CDR3 runs to 13 residues. Trimming left V 3 bases short and J 9 bases short, with 12 bases between. CDR3 sequence (DNA): TGTGCCACCAGCAGGTTATACAGGAGTGAGCAGTTCTTC. Protein sequence: CATSRLYRSEQFF.

The chain employs TRBV6-5 and TRBJ2-5; possible D gene TRBD2, 5 bases. V lost 3 bases, J lost 5 bases, and 13 bases lay in between. Germline V lookup: CDR1 MNHEY, CDR2 SVGAGI. This CDR3 spans 14 amino acids. The DNA of the CDR3 is TGTGCCAGCAGTTATAACGTGGGCGGGGAGACCCAGTACTTC. Protein sequence: CASSYNVGGETQYF.

This sequence joins TRBV9 and TRBJ2-5, with 9 bases identical to TRBD1. Losses at the gene ends were 5 bases for V and 5 bases for J; bases not matched to a gene: 13. This CDR3 region has 16 residues. The germline CDR1 and CDR2 sequences are SGDLS and YYNGEE. The DNA of the CDR3 is TGTGCCAGCAGTCCGGGACAGGGTGGACTTCGTGAGACCCAGTACTTC. It specifies CASSPGQGGLRETQYF.

V usage is TRBV18 and J usage is TRBJ1-1; tentatively, D is TRBD1 (5 bases). V was shortened by 2 bases and J by 1 base, with 5 bases between the two germline ends. The CDR3 has 13 amino acids. From germline, CDR1 is KGHSH and CDR2 LQKENI. Here the CDR3 reads CASSPTGNTEAFF. The DNA of the CDR3 is TGTGCCAGCTCACCAACAGGGAACACTGAAGCTTTCTTT. The variable domain in full, with the rest retrieved from reference TRBV18 and TRBJ1-1, is NAGVMQNPRHLVRRRGQEARLRCSPMKGHSHVYWYRQLPEEGLKFMVYLQKENIIDESGMPKERFSAEFPKEGPSILRIQQVVRGDSAAYFCASSPTGNTEAFFGQGTRLTVV.

This sequence joins TRBV9 and TRBJ2-1; D possibly corresponds to TRBD2 (6 bases). The ends were cut back, 5 bases at V and 5 bases at J, with 14 bases in the middle. Germline lookup yields CDR1 SGDLS and CDR2 YYNGEE. The CDR3 has 14 amino acids. The CDR3 loop reads CASSSPGLHNEQFF. CDR3 bases: TGTGCCAGCAGTTCCCCGGGACTGCACAATGAGCAGTTCTTC.

The V gene is TRBV19, the J gene TRBJ2-2; 8 positions agree with TRBD1. Trimming cost V 7 bases and J 4 bases; bases outside gene matches: 11. This CDR3 is 16 amino acids long. From germline, CDR1 is LNHDA and CDR2 SQIVND (reference sequence). The CDR3, as DNA: TGTGCCAGTAATTCGGGACAGGATTTCGTCACCGGGGAGCTGTTTTTT. It yields the protein CASNSGQDFVTGELFF.

The chain has TRBV5-5 and TRBJ1-5; 9 positions match TRBD1. Germline CDR1 is SGHKS and CDR2 is YYEKEE (reference sequence). The V and J ends lost 0 bases and 3 bases, in that order; junction bases with no gene match: 4. This CDR3 region has 16 residues. The CDR3 loop reads CASSLGTGANNQPQHF. In nucleotides, the CDR3 is TGTGCCAGCAGCTTGGGGACAGGGGCCAACAATCAGCCCCAGCATTTT.

The chain is built from TRBV6-2 or TRBV6-3 and TRBJ2-7; 9 bases align to TRBD2. CDR3 length: 14 amino acids. CDR1 MNHEY and CDR2 SVGEGT come from the germline V gene. The V segment lost 2 bases and the J segment 5 bases; nucleotides outside the gene matches: 4. Here the CDR3 reads CASSYGTSWDEQYF. The CDR3 bases are TGTGCCAGCAGTTACGGGACTAGCTGGGACGAGCAGTACTTC.

The J gene is TRBJ1-6, the V gene TRBV7-2; no reliable D call. The CDR3 spans 16 residues. From germline, CDR1 is SGHTA and CDR2 FQGNSA. The ends were cut back, 1 base at V and 2 bases at J, with 9 bases in the middle. The CDR3 spells CASSLGGGTYNSPLHF. The CDR3, as DNA: TGTGCCAGCAGCTTAGGTGGCGGAACCTATAATTCACCCCTCCACTTT.

This chain connects TRBV11-3 to TRBJ2-2, with 9 nucleotides matching TRBD2. The junction had 11 bases not matched to a gene; V was cut back by 5 bases and J by 1 base. Germline V gives CDR1 SGHNT, CDR2 YENEEA. This CDR3 is built from 18 residues. The CDR3 sequence is CASSPEVSGSMNTGELFF. The CDR3 DNA reads as TGTGCCAGCAGCCCCGAGGTTAGCGGGAGCATGAACACCGGGGAGCTGTTTTTT.

The V call is TRBV25-1, the J call TRBJ2-1, with a weak D call TRBD2 (7 bases). Per germline, CDR1 MGHDK and CDR2 SYGVNS. Trimming left V 3 bases short and J 0 bases short, with 9 bases between. The length of the CDR3 is 15 residues. CDR3: CASSDRGASYNEQFF. The CDR3 DNA reads TGTGCCAGCAGTGACCGGGGGGCCTCCTACAATGAGCAGTTCTTC.

The chain recombines TRBV25-1 with TRBJ1-4, with a weak D call TRBD1 (5 bases). V was shortened by 4 bases and J by 8 bases, with 11 bases between the two germline ends. This CDR3 spans 13 amino acids. Germline V gene sequence: CDR1 MGHDK, CDR2 SYGVNS. The CDR3 protein is CASSGQGNEKLFF. Written as DNA, the CDR3 is TGTGCCAGCAGTGGGCAGGGTAACGAAAAACTGTTTTTT.

This rearrangement joins TRBV27 to TRBJ2-7; D is ambiguous. This CDR3 is built from 14 residues. Trimming removed 3 bases at V and 7 bases at J, with 16 bases between. Per germline, CDR1 MNHEY and CDR2 SMNVEV (reference sequence). CDR3 region: CASSFSSNSREQYF. DNA for the CDR3: TGTGCCAGCAGTTTTTCTTCTAATAGCCGGGAGCAGTACTTC.

This chain links TRBV5-4 with TRBJ1-1; D perhaps matches TRBD1 (5 bases). Trimming took off 2 bases at V and 1 base at J, with 15 bases between the two ends. The CDR3 totals 16 residues. Germline lookup yields CDR1 SGHNT and CDR2 YYREEE (reference sequence). The CDR3 region has the DNA TGTGCCAGCAGCTTTCCTTTCGGCAGGGAGAACACTGAAGCTTTCTTT. Amino acid sequence: CASSFPFGRENTEAFF.